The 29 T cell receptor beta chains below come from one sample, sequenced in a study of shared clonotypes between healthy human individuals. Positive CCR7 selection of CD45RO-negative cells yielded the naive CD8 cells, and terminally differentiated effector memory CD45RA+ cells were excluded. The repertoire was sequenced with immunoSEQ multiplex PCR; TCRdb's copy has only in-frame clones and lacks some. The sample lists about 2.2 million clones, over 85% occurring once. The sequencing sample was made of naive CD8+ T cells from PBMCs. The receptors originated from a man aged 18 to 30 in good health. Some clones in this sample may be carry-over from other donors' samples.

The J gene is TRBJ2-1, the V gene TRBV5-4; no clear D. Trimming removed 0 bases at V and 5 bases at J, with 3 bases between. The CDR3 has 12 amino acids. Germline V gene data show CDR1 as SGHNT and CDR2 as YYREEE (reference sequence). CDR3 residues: CASSLEDNEQFF. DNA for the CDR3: TGTGCCAGCAGCTTGGAAGACAATGAGCAGTTCTTC.

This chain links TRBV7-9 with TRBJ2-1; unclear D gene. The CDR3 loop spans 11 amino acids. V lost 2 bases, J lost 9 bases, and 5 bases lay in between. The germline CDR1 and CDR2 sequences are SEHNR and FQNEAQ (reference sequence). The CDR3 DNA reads TGTGCCAGCAGCTTACATCCTGAGCAGTTCTTC. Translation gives CASSLHPEQFF.

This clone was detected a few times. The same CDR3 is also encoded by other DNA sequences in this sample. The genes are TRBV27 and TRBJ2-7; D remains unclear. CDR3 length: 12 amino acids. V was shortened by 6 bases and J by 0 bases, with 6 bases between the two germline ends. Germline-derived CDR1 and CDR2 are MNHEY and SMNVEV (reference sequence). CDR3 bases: TGTGCCAGCAGCCCCAACTCCTACGAGCAGTACTTC. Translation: CASSPNSYEQYF.

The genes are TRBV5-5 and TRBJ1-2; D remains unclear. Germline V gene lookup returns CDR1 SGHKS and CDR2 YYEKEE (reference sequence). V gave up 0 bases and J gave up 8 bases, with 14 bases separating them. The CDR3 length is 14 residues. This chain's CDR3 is CASSLDSREKGYTF. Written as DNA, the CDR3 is TGTGCCAGCAGCTTGGATTCGAGGGAAAAAGGCTACACCTTC.

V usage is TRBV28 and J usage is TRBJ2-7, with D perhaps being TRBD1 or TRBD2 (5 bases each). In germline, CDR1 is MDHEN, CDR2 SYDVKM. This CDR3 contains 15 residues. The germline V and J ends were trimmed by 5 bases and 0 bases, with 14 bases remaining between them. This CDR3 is CASSRGWGISYEQYF. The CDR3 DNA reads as TGTGCCAGCAGTCGGGGATGGGGGATCTCCTACGAGCAGTACTTC.

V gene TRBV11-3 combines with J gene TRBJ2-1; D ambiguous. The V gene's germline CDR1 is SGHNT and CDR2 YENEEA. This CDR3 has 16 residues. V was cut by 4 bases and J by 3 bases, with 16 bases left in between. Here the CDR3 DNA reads TGTGCCAGCAGCTCCTGGTTGGGCACTGGCTACAATGAGCAGTTCTTC. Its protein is CASSSWLGTGYNEQFF. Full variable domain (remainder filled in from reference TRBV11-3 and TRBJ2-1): EAGVVQSPRYKIIEKKQPVAFWCNPISGHNTLYWYLQNLGQGPELLIRYENEEAVDDSQLPKDRFSAERLKGVDSTLKIQPAELGDSAVYLCASSSWLGTGYNEQFFGPGTRLTVL.

CDR3 bases: TGTGCCAGTAGTATAGGAGGCCACGGCACAGATACGCAGTATTTT. It encodes CASSIGGHGTDTQYF. The chain links TRBV19 to TRBJ2-3; D gene ambiguous. The germline gives CDR1 LNHDA, CDR2 SQIVND (reference sequence). The CDR3 covers 15 residues. Trimming took off 1 base at V and 1 base at J, with 9 bases between the two ends.

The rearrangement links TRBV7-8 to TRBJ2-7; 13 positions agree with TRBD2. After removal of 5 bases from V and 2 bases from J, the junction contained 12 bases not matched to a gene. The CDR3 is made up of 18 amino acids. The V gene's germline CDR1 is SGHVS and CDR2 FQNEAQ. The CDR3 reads CASSLGLAGVSFPYEQYF. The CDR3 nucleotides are TGTGCCAGCAGCCTCGGACTAGCGGGAGTCTCATTCCCCTACGAGCAGTACTTC.

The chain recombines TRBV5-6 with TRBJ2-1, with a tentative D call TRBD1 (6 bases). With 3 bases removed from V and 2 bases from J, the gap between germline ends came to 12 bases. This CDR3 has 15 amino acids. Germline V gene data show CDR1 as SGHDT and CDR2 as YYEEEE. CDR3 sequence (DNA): TGTGCCAGCAGCTCCCGGGACACCCCCTACAATGAGCAGTTCTTC. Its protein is CASSSRDTPYNEQFF.

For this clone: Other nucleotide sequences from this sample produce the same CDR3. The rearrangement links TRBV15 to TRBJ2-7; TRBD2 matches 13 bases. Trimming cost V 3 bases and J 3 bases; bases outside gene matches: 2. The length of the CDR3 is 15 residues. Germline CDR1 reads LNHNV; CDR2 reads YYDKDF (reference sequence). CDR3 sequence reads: CATSSWTSGSYEQYF. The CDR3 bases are TGTGCCACCAGCAGTTGGACTAGCGGGAGCTACGAGCAGTACTTC. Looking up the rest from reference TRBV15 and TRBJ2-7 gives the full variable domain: DAMVIQNPRYQVTQFGKPVTLSCSQTLNHNVMYWYQQKSSQAPKLLFHYYDKDFNNEADTPDNFQSRRPNTSFCFLDIRSPGLGDTAMYLCATSSWTSGSYEQYFGPGTRLTVT.

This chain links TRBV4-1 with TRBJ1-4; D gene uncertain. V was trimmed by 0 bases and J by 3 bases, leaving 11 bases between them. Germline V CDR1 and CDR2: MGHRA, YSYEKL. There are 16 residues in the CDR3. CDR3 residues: CASSQDGIGSNEKLFF. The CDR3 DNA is TGCGCCAGCAGCCAAGATGGGATCGGGTCTAATGAAAAACTGTTTTTT.

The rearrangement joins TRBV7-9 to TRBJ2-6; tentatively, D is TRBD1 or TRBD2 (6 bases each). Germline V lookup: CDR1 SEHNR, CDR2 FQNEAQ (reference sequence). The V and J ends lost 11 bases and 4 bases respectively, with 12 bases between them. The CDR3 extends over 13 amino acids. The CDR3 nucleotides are TGTGCCCCTAGGGGGGCCGGGGCCAACGTCCTGACTTTC. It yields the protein CAPRGAGANVLTF.

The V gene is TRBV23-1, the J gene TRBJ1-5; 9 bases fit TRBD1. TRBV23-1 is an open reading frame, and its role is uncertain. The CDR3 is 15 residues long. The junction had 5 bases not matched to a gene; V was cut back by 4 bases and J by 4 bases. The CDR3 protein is CASSPLDRGNQPQHF. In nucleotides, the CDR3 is TGCGCCAGCAGTCCTTTGGACAGGGGAAATCAGCCCCAGCATTTT.

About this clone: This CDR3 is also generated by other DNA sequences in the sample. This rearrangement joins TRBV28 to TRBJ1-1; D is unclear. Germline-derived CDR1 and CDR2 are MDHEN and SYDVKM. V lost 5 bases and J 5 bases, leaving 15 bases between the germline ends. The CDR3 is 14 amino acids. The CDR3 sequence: CASSPPGSDTEAFF. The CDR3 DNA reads TGTGCCAGCAGTCCCCCAGGCAGTGATACTGAAGCTTTCTTT.

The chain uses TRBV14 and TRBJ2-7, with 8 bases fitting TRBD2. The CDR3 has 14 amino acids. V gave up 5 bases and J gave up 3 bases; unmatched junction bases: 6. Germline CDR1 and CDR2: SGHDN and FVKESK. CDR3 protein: CASSRSREGYEQYF. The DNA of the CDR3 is TGTGCCAGCAGCAGGAGCCGGGAGGGCTACGAGCAGTACTTC.

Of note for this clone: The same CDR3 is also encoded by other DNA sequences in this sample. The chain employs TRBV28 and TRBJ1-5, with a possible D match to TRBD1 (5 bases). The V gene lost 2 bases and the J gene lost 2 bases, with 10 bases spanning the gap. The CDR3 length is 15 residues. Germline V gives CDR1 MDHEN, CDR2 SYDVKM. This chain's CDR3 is CASSLGQGGNQPQHF. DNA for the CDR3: TGTGCCAGCAGTTTAGGGCAGGGTGGCAATCAGCCCCAGCATTTT.

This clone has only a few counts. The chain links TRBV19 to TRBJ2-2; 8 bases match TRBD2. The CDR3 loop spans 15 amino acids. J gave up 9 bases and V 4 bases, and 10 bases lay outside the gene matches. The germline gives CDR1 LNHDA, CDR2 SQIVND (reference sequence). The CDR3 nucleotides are TGTGCCAGTAGTACTAGGACTAGCACCGGCAGGGAGCTGTTTTTT. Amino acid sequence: CASSTRTSTGRELFF.

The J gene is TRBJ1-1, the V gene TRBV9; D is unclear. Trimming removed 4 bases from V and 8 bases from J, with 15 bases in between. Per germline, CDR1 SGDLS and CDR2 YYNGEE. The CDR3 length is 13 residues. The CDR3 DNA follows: TGTGCCAGCAGCTCAAGACCCTCAGTCGAAGCTTTCTTT. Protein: CASSSRPSVEAFF. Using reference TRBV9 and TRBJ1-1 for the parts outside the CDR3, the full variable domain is DSGVTQTPKHLITATGQRVTLRCSPRSGDLSVYWYQQSLDQGLQFLIQYYNGEERAKGNILERFSAQQFPDLHSELNLSSLELGDSALYFCASSSRPSVEAFFGQGTRLTVV.

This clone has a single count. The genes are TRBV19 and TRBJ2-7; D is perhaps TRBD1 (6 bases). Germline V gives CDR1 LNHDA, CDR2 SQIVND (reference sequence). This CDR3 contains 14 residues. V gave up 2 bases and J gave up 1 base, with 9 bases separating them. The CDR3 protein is CASSIFQGSYEQYF. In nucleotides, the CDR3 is TGTGCCAGTAGTATATTCCAGGGGTCCTACGAGCAGTACTTC.

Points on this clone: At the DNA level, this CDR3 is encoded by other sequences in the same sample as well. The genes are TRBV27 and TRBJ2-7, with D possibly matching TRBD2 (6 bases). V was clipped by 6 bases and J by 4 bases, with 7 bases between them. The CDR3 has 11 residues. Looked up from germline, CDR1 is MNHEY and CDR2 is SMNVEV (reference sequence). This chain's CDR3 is CASRGGYEQYF. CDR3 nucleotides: TGTGCCAGCAGGGGAGGATACGAGCAGTACTTC.

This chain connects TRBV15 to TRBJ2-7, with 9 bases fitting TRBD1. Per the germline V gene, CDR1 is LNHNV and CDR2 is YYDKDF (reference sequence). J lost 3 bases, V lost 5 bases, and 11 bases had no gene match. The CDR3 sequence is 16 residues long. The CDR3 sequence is CATSVHRGLLGYEQYF. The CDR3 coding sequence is TGTGCCACCAGCGTACACAGGGGGCTGTTAGGCTACGAGCAGTACTTC.

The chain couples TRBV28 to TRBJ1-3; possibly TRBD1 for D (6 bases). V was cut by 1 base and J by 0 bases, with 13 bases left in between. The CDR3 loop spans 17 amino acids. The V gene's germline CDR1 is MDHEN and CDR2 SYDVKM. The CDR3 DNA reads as TGTGCCAGCAGTTTATTCGAGACAGGCCTCTCTGGAAACACCATATATTTT. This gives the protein CASSLFETGLSGNTIYF.

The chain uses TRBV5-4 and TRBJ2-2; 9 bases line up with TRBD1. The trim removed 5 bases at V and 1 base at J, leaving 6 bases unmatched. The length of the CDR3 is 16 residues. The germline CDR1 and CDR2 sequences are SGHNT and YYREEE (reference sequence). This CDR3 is CASSEPTGGNTGELFF. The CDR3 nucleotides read TGTGCCAGCAGTGAACCGACAGGGGGGAACACCGGGGAGCTGTTTTTT.

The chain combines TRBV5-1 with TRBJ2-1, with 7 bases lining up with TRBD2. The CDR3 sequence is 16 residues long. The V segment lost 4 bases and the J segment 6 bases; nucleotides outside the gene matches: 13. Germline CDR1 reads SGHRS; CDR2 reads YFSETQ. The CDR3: CASSDDLGGRVNEQFF. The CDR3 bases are TGCGCCAGCAGCGATGACCTAGGAGGGAGGGTCAATGAGCAGTTCTTC.

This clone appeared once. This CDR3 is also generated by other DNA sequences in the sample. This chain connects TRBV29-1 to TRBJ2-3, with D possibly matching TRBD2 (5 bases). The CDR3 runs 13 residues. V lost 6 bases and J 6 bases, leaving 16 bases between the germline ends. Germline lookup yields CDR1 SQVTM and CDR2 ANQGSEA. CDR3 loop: CSVAGLAGDTQYF. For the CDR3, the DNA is TGCAGCGTGGCTGGACTCGCTGGGGATACGCAGTATTTT.

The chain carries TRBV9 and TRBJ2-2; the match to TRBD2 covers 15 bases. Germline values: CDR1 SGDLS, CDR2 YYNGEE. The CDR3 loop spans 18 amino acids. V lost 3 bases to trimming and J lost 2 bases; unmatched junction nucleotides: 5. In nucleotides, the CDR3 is TGTGCCAGCAGCGACGGGACTAGCGGGAGGATTAACACCGGGGAGCTGTTTTTT. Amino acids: CASSDGTSGRINTGELFF.

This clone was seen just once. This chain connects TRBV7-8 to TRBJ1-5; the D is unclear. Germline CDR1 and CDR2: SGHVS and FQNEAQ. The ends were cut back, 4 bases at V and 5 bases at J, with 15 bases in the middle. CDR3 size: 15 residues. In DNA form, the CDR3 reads TGTGCCAGCAGCTCCACCGGGTTGATTGATCAGCCCCAGCATTTT. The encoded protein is CASSSTGLIDQPQHF. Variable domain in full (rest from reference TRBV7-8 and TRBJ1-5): GAGVSQSPRYKVAKRGQDVALRCDPISGHVSLFWYQQALGQGPEFLTYFQNEAQLDKSGLPSDRFFAERPEGSVSTLKIQRTQQEDSAVYLCASSSTGLIDQPQHFGDGTRLSIL.

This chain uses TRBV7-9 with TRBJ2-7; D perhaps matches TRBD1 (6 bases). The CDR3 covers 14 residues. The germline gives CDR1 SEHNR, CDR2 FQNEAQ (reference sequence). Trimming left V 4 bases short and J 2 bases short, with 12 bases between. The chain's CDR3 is CASSSGQKPYEQYF. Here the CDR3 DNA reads TGTGCCAGCAGCTCCGGACAGAAACCCTACGAGCAGTACTTC. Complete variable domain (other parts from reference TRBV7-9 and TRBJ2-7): DTGVSQNPRHKITKRGQNVTFRCDPISEHNRLYWYRQTLGQGPEFLTYFQNEAQLEKSRLLSDRFSAERPKGSFSTLEIQRTEQGDSAMYLCASSSGQKPYEQYFGPGTRLTVT.

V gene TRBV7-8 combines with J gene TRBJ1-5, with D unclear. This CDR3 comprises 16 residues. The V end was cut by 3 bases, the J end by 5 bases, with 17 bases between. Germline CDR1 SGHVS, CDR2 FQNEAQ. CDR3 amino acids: CASSFGGGREHQPQHF. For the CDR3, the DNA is TGTGCCAGCAGCTTCGGTGGCGGGCGGGAACATCAGCCCCAGCATTTT.